The clone carrying this T cell receptor (beta chain) was observed a few times. The target antigen is unknown. The data belong to a study of beta chain features in type 1 diabetes. The overall study: Cells sorted and examined across all samples totaled 90 million to 120 million.

Study-wide points: There were fewer insertions and more deletions at the VDJ junctions of type 1 diabetes patients.

Purities over 95% were achieved in all sorted populations. As every portion of the isolated RNA was reverse transcribed, the sequencing read expressed TCRB transcripts. Sequenced by immunoSEQ multiplex PCR; TCRdb stores in-frame clones only, minus some. This sample has about 930,000 clones, with roughly 16% found just once. What was sequenced was naive CD4+ T cells from blood. This clonotype was sampled from a woman aged 18 to 35 in good health.

CDR3 nucleotides: TGTGCCAGCAACTGGGGGGGCAGTGGGTCCTACGAGCAGTACTTC. Protein sequence: CASNWGGSGSYEQYF. This chain uses TRBV28 with TRBJ2-7, with D possibly matching TRBD2 (7 bases). Trimming stripped 7 bases from V and 1 base from J, with 17 bases between. CDR3 length equals 15 residues. Germline V CDR1 and CDR2: MDHEN, SYDVKM.